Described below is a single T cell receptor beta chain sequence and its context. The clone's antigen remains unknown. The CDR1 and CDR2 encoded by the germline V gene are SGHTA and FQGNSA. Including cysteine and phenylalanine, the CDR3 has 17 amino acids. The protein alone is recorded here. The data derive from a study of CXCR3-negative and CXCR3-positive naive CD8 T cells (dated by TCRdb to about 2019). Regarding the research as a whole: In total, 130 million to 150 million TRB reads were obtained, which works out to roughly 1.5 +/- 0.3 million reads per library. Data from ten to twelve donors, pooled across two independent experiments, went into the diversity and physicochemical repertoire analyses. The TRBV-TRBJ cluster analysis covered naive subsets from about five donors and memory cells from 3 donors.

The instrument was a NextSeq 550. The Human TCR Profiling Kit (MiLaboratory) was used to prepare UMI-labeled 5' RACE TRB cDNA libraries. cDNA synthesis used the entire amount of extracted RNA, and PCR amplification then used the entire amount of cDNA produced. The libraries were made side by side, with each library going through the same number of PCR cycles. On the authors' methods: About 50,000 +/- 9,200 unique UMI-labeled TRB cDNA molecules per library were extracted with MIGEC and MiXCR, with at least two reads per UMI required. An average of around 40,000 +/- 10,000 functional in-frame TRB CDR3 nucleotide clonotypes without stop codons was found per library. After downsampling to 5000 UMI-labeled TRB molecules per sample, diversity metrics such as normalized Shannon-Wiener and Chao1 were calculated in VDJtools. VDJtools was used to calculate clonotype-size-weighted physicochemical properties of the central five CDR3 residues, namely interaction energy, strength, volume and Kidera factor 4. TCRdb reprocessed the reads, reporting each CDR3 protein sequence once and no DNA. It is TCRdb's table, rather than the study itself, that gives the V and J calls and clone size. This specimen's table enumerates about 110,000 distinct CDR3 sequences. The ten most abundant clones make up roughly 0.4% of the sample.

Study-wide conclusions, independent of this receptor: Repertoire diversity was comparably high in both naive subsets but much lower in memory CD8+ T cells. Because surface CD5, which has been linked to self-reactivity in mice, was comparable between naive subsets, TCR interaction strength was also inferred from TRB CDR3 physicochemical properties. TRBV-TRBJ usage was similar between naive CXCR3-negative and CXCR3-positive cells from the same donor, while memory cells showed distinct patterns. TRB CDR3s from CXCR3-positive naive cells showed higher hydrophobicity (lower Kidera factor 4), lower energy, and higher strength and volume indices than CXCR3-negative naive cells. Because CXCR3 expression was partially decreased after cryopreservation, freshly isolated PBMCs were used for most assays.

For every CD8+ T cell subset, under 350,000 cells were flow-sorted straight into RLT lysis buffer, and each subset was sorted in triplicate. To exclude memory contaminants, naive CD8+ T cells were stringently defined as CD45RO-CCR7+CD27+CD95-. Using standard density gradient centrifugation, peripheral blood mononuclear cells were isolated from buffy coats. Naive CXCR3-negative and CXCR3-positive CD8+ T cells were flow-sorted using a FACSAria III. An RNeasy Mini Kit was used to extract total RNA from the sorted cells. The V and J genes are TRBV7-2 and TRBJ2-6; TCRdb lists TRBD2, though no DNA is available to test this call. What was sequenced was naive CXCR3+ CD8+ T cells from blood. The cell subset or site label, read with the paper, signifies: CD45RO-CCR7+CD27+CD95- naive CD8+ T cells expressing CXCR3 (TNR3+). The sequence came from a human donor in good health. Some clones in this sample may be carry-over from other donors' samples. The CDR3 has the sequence CASSSLAVFSGANVLTF.